The rows below give T cell receptor beta chains drawn from one sample of a study of spatial heterogeneity in lung cancer. TCRdb called the 5' RACE reads again in MiXCR, with one record for every CDR3 protein. This sample has more than 15,000 distinct CDR3 sequences; 6.3% occur once, and the top ten carry about 26%. Sequences were derived from PBMCs, sampled at follow-up. Receptors were obtained from a male donor with early-stage non-small cell lung cancer. Both conserved end residues are part of each CDR3. The D gene is left open where the match is weak. Only part of the rows carry a size: once, few, many, or a class if the clone is expanded.

V gene	J gene	D gene	clone size	CDR3 DNA	CDR3 protein
TRBV7-8	TRBJ2-3	TRBD2	few	TGTGCCGCCCACGGGGGAGGGGTCACAGATACGCAGTATTTT	CAAHGGGVTDTQYF
TRBV10-3	TRBJ2-1	TRBD2	many	TGTGCCATCAGGCCGGGACTAGCGGGAGTGAATGAGCAGTTCTTC	CAIRPGLAGVNEQFF
TRBV10-3	TRBJ2-1	-	medium-sized	TGTGCCATCAGCGGGTTGGGCAATGAGCAGTTCTTC	CAISGLGNEQFF
TRBV5-1	TRBJ2-1	TRBD1	-	TGCGCCAGCAGCGCACGGGGACAGGGTTACAATGAGCAGTTCTTC	CASSARGQGYNEQFF
TRBV20-1	TRBJ2-2	TRBD2	many	TGCAGTGTGGCGGGGGGCACCGGGGAGCTGTTTTTT	CSVAGGTGELFF
TRBV6-1	TRBJ1-1	TRBD1	many	TGTGCCAGCACTCAAGTCGGGACAGGGGAGACGGCGGCTTTCTTT	CASTQVGTGETAAFF
TRBV29-1	TRBJ1-2	-	many	TGCAGCGTCGCTCCGGCCGCCTGGAGCTATGGCTACACCTTC	CSVAPAAWSYGYTF
TRBV7-2	TRBJ2-5	TRBD2	-	TGTGCCAGCAGCGCCGGGGGACTAGCGGGAGGCGTGACCCAGTACTTC	CASSAGGLAGGVTQYF
TRBV10-3	TRBJ1-2	TRBD1	many	TGTGCCATCAGTGAGTCTCGACAGGGGACCTATGGCTACACCTTC	CAISESRQGTYGYTF
TRBV25-1	TRBJ2-1	-	medium-sized	TGTGCCAGCAGTGCCCGAATGTCATCCTACAATGAGCAGTTCTTC	CASSARMSSYNEQFF
TRBV7-2	TRBJ1-4	-	many	TGTGCCAGCAGCTTAGACGGGAAGGGGGCAACTAATGAAAAACTGTTTTTT	CASSLDGKGATNEKLFF
TRBV12-3/TRBV12-4	TRBJ2-1	TRBD2	few	TGTGCCAGCAGCCCAGGAGCGGGAGGCCCCTACAATGAGCAGTTCTTC	CASSPGAGGPYNEQFF
TRBV7-7	TRBJ2-3	-	many	TGTGCTAGCAGCTTAATGTACACAGATACGCAGTATTTT	CASSLMYTDTQYF
TRBV20-1	TRBJ1-5	-	many	TGCAGTGCCCGAGGGCAGGTGATTGAGCCCCAGCATTTT	CSARGQVIEPQHF
TRBV12-3/TRBV12-4	TRBJ1-1	-	many	TGTGCCAGCAGCCCGTCGTACGCGAACACTGAAGCTTTCTTT	CASSPSYANTEAFF
TRBV7-2	TRBJ2-2	TRBD1	many	TGTGCCAGCAGCCCAACAGGGGCGGACACCGGGGAGCTGTTTTTT	CASSPTGADTGELFF
TRBV7-9	TRBJ2-3	-	-	TGTGCCAGCAGGCTAGTGGGAGAAGGGAATACGCAGTATTTT	CASRLVGEGNTQYF
TRBV19	TRBJ2-2	-	many	TGTGCCACCCGGGCACGGAGCACCGGGGAGCTGTTTTTT	CATRARSTGELFF
TRBV4-1	TRBJ2-1	-	many	TGCGCCAGCAGCCAAGATCTACTCGGCCAGTTCTTC	CASSQDLLGQFF
TRBV28	TRBJ2-1	-	many	TGTGCCAGCATCAGTCTTTATGAGCAGTTCTTC	CASISLYEQFF
TRBV29-1	TRBJ1-2	TRBD1	many	TGCAGCGTTGGGACAGGGGGAAGCTATGGCTACACCTTC	CSVGTGGSYGYTF
TRBV11-2	TRBJ1-5	-	many	TGTGCCAGCAGCGTCACAGGAGGTACCAATCAGCCCCAGCATTTT	CASSVTGGTNQPQHF
TRBV4-3	TRBJ1-4	-	-	TGCGCCAGCAGCCAAGGATATCGGGATAATGAAAAACTGTTTTTT	CASSQGYRDNEKLFF
TRBV20-1	TRBJ1-1	-	many	TGCAGTGCTAGAGTGGGTCTTGGCTACAAAATGAACACTGAAGCTTTCTTT	CSARVGLGYKMNTEAFF
TRBV2	TRBJ2-1	-	many	TGTGCCAGCAGTGAATGGCTAGGTTCCTACAATGAGCAGTTCTTC	CASSEWLGSYNEQFF
TRBV18	TRBJ2-1	TRBD2	many	TGTGCCAGCTCATCGGGACTAGCGGGAGACAATGAGCAGTTCTTC	CASSSGLAGDNEQFF
TRBV7-9	TRBJ1-1	-	-	TGTGCCAGCAGCCCCCGGAGGAGGGGCACTGAAGCTTTCTTT	CASSPRRRGTEAFF
TRBV4-3	TRBJ1-5	-	many	TGCGCCAGCAGCCAAGATTGCGGTGGTTATGACTATAGCAATCAGCCCCAGCATTTT	CASSQDCGGYDYSNQPQHF
TRBV5-4	TRBJ1-1	-	many	TGTGCCAGCAGCTTGGGTCAGGGAATGAACACTGAAGCTTTCTTT	CASSLGQGMNTEAFF
TRBV6-4	TRBJ2-1	-	-	TGTGCCAGCAGCACCTCTACAAACAATGAGCAGTTCTTC	CASSTSTNNEQFF
TRBV20-1	TRBJ1-1	-	many	TGCAGTGCTAGAGATAATGGTCCCAGGGGCTTCGGCACTGAAGCTTTCTTT	CSARDNGPRGFGTEAFF
TRBV14	TRBJ2-5	TRBD2	few	TGTGCCAGCAGCCAAGACGCTAGCGGGAGAGGGACCCAGTACTTC	CASSQDASGRGTQYF
TRBV9	TRBJ1-5	-	-	TGTGCCAGCAGCGTAAACGAGAGGGGGGAGCCCCAGCATTTT	CASSVNERGEPQHF
TRBV2	TRBJ1-5	-	-	TGTGCCAGCAGCCCACAGGACGGGGGCAATCAGCCCCAGCATTTT	CASSPQDGGNQPQHF
TRBV5-6	TRBJ2-1	TRBD2	many	TGTGCCAGCAGCTCAGCGGGAGGGACGTATGAGCAGTTCTTC	CASSSAGGTYEQFF
TRBV27	TRBJ1-1	TRBD1	many	TGTGCCAGCAGCTCCCAGGGGGGGAACACTGAAGCTTTCTTT	CASSSQGGNTEAFF
TRBV27	TRBJ2-2	-	many	TGTGCCAGCAGTTCCCCCCTAGTGGCGAACACCGGGGAGCTGTTTTTT	CASSSPLVANTGELFF
TRBV9	TRBJ2-1	TRBD2	many	TGTGCCAGCAGCACCCGACTAGCGTCCAGCTCCTACAATGAGCAGTTCTTC	CASSTRLASSSYNEQFF
TRBV20-1	TRBJ1-1	-	many	TGCAGTGCCCTACTTAACACTGAAGCTTTCTTT	CSALLNTEAFF
TRBV3-1	TRBJ2-7	TRBD1	few	TGTGCCAGCAGAAGGTGGACAGGGACCGGCGAGCAGTACTTC	CASRRWTGTGEQYF
TRBV6-5	TRBJ2-3	-	-	TGTGCCAGCAGATACACAGATACGCAGTATTTT	CASRYTDTQYF
TRBV28	TRBJ2-1	-	-	TGTGCCAGCAGTTTCGAGGTATGGGTTCAGTTCTTC	CASSFEVWVQFF
TRBV20-1	TRBJ2-1	TRBD2	many	TGCAGCGTAACTAGCGGGAGCTCCAATGAGCAGTTCTTC	CSVTSGSSNEQFF
TRBV7-9	TRBJ2-1	-	many	TGTGCCAGCAGCTTAGGGGCCCCCATGGACCGACTGAATGAGCAGTTCTTC	CASSLGAPMDRLNEQFF
TRBV5-1	TRBJ2-1	TRBD2	-	TGCGCCAGCAGGGCCGGGACTAGCGGTACCAATGAGCAGTTCTTC	CASRAGTSGTNEQFF
TRBV4-3	TRBJ2-7	-	many	TGCGCCAGCAGCCAAGATAGTAGCCATCCCGGGCAGTACTTC	CASSQDSSHPGQYF
TRBV5-1	TRBJ1-1	-	many	TGCGCCAGCAGCCGGGGACAACGGGCTGAAGCTTTCTTT	CASSRGQRAEAFF
TRBV7-2	TRBJ2-4	-	-	TGTGCCAGCAGCTTATATCCGTTAGCCAAAAACATTCAGTACTTC	CASSLYPLAKNIQYF
TRBV10-3	TRBJ1-1	-	many	TGTGCCATCGTTGGGAGTGGGGGAGCTTTCTTT	CAIVGSGGAFF
TRBV7-2	TRBJ2-7	TRBD1	many	TGTGCCAGCAGCTTCTCCGGGACAGGGAACTCCTACGAGCAGTACTTC	CASSFSGTGNSYEQYF
TRBV27	TRBJ1-6	-	many	TGTGCCAGCAGTTTATTGGGTGCCGCGACACCCCTCCACTTT	CASSLLGAATPLHF
TRBV2	TRBJ2-3	-	medium-sized	TGTGCCAGCAGTTACACGACAGATACGCAGTATTTT	CASSYTTDTQYF
TRBV2	TRBJ2-5	TRBD2	many	TGTGCCAGCAGTGAAGCGCAACTAGCGGGAGAGGAGACCCAGTACTTC	CASSEAQLAGEETQYF
TRBV7-2	TRBJ1-1	-	-	TGTGCCAGCAGCTGGGACACCACCACTGAAGCTTTCTTT	CASSWDTTTEAFF
TRBV28	TRBJ1-5	-	many	TGTGCCAGCAGCCTAGGACGAAATCAGCCCCAGCATTTT	CASSLGRNQPQHF
TRBV20-1	TRBJ1-4	-	many	TGCAGTGCAAAACAGGGAGCAACTAATGAAAAACTGTTTTTT	CSAKQGATNEKLFF
TRBV20-1	TRBJ2-3	-	few	TGCAGTGCTAGAGATAGAGTTGCGGCAGATACGCAGTATTTT	CSARDRVAADTQYF
TRBV28	TRBJ2-7	-	-	TGTGCCAGCAGTTTATGGGGAGTCTCCTACGAGCAGTACTTC	CASSLWGVSYEQYF
TRBV5-6	TRBJ2-2	TRBD2	medium-sized	TGTGCCAGCAGACCCGGACTAGCGGGAGGGGCCGGGGAGCTGTTTTTT	CASRPGLAGGAGELFF